The 14 T cell receptor beta chains listed next were all sequenced from one sample in a study of blood T cell repertoires in COVID-19. Measured with immunoSEQ multiplex PCR; TCRdb has only the in-frame clones, and not every one. Of around 180,000 clones in the sample, roughly 75% were seen once. Material: peripheral blood. The receptor set was obtained from a man between 65 and 85 years old with active or convalescent COVID-19.

This chain uses TRBV2 with TRBJ2-1, with TRBD2 matching over 10 bases. This CDR3 has 14 residues. CDR1 is SNHLY, CDR2 FYNNEI, per germline. The V and J ends lost 5 bases and 5 bases, in that order; junction bases with no gene match: 3. The CDR3 here is CASSLTSGDNEQFF. As DNA, the CDR3 is TGTGCCAGCAGTTTAACTAGCGGGGACAATGAGCAGTTCTTC.

CDR3 loop: CASSSSQGWDGYTF. The CDR3 DNA follows: TGTGCCAGTAGTTCATCCCAGGGTTGGGATGGCTACACCTTC. The rearrangement links TRBV19 to TRBJ1-2; D is possibly TRBD1 (5 bases). CDR1 and CDR2 from the germline V gene are LNHDA and SQIVND (reference sequence). The CDR3 is 14 amino acids. The ends were cut back, 5 bases at V and 6 bases at J, with 16 bases in the middle. Full variable domain (remainder filled in from reference TRBV19 and TRBJ1-2): DGGITQSPKYLFRKEGQNVTLSCEQNLNHDAMYWYRQDPGQGLRLIYYSQIVNDFQKGDIAEGYSVSREKKESFPLTVTSAQKNPTAFYLCASSSSQGWDGYTFGSGTRLTVV.

This sequence joins TRBV18 and TRBJ1-3, with TRBD1 matching over 9 bases. This CDR3 has 15 residues. Germline values: CDR1 KGHSH, CDR2 LQKENI. V lost 6 bases to trimming and J lost 3 bases; unmatched junction nucleotides: 6. For the CDR3, the DNA is TGTGCCAGCTCGTCCGGGACAGGGAGTGGAAACACCATATATTTT. Translated: CASSSGTGSGNTIYF. The full variable domain, in which reference TRBV18 and TRBJ1-3 provide the parts outside the CDR3, is NAGVMQNPRHLVRRRGQEARLRCSPMKGHSHVYWYRQLPEEGLKFMVYLQKENIIDESGMPKERFSAEFPKEGPSILRIQQVVRGDSAAYFCASSSGTGSGNTIYFGEGSWLTVV.

The chain combines TRBV7-2 with TRBJ2-2; 15 positions match TRBD2. The CDR3 length is 17 residues. Germline V gene sequence: CDR1 SGHTA, CDR2 FQGNSA. V was pared by 5 bases and J by 5 bases, with 6 bases of the junction left unmatched. CDR3 coding DNA: TGTGCCAGCAGCCTTGGACTAGCGGGGGGGTCAACCGGGGAGCTGTTTTTT. Protein sequence: CASSLGLAGGSTGELFF.

The J gene is TRBJ2-7, the V gene TRBV18; 9 bases are shared with TRBD1. Trimming at V came to 6 bases and at J to 6 bases, leaving 12 bases not matched to a gene. Germline V gene data show CDR1 as KGHSH and CDR2 as LQKENI. The CDR3 is made up of 15 amino acids. The CDR3 bases are TGTGCCAGCTCGGAGGTCCAAACAGGGGGCGCCGAGCAGTACTTC. As protein: CASSEVQTGGAEQYF.

CDR3 protein: CASSRDSDSEKLFF. The CDR3 DNA sequence: TGCGCCAGCAGCCGAGATTCCGACAGTGAAAAACTGTTTTTT. The V and J genes are TRBV5-1 and TRBJ1-4; D might be TRBD1 (5 bases). Between the trimmed V and J ends, which lost 4 bases and 7 bases, there was a span of 14 bases. In germline, CDR1 is SGHRS, CDR2 YFSETQ. This CDR3 comprises 14 residues.

The chain employs TRBV7-9 and TRBJ2-2, with 8 nucleotides matching TRBD2. The V segment lost 4 bases and the J segment 4 bases; nucleotides outside the gene matches: 8. The CDR3 totals 16 residues. CDR1 is SEHNR and CDR2 is FQNEAQ in the germline V gene (reference sequence). Here the CDR3 reads CASSSSAGAGTGELFF. Here the CDR3 DNA reads TGTGCCAGCAGCTCTTCAGCGGGAGCGGGCACCGGGGAGCTGTTTTTT.

The V and J genes are TRBV12-3 or TRBV12-4 and TRBJ1-2, with a tentative D call TRBD1 (6 bases). Deletions cut 0 bases from V and 6 bases from J, with 8 bases between. The CDR3 length is 13 residues. The CDR3 protein is CASSLAGADGYTF. The CDR3 DNA is TGTGCCAGCAGTTTAGCGGGGGCGGATGGCTACACCTTC.

The chain links TRBV7-9 to TRBJ2-1; the D gene is possibly TRBD1 (5 bases). There are 14 residues in the CDR3. V was shortened by 1 base and J by 8 bases, with 12 bases between the two germline ends. CDR1 is SEHNR and CDR2 is FQNEAQ in the germline V gene (reference sequence). The CDR3 DNA reads as TGTGCCAGCAGCTTAGGGAAAGGGGTACATGAGCAGTTCTTC. This translates into CASSLGKGVHEQFF.

This clone was counted between two and nine times. V usage is TRBV9 and J usage is TRBJ2-1; TRBD2 matches 10 bases. The CDR3 is 17 amino acids. Germline CDR1 SGDLS, CDR2 YYNGEE. V gave up 1 base and J gave up 7 bases; unmatched junction bases: 11. The CDR3 here is CASSVTWLAGAPNEQFF. The CDR3 DNA is TGTGCCAGCAGCGTAACGTGGCTAGCGGGGGCCCCGAATGAGCAGTTCTTC.

A few counts support this clone. The chain recombines TRBV5-4 with TRBJ1-2; D possibly corresponds to TRBD1 (6 bases). V shed 4 bases and J shed 7 bases, with 11 bases lying between them. The CDR3 is made up of 12 amino acids. CDR1 and CDR2 (germline): SGHNT, YYREEE (reference sequence). The CDR3 sequence is CASSVDSGGYTF. The CDR3 DNA reads TGTGCCAGCAGCGTGGACAGCGGTGGCTACACCTTC.

J is TRBJ2-5 and V is TRBV11-2; 12 bases fit TRBD2. TRBJ2-7 explains the end of the DNA better; the J call may be wrong. In germline, CDR1 is SGHAT, CDR2 FQNNGV. This CDR3 contains 15 residues. This CDR3 reads CASHPTSGSPYEQYF. CDR3 nucleotide sequence: TGTGCCAGCCATCCGACTAGCGGGAGTCCGTACGAGCAGTACTTC.

The CDR3 region has the DNA TGTGCCAGCAGTCCAGGACAGGTACAGCAAGAGACCCAGTACTTC. Translating gives CASSPGQVQQETQYF. The V gene is TRBV2, the J gene TRBJ2-5; the match to TRBD1 covers 7 bases. This CDR3 spans 15 amino acids. V shed 5 bases, J shed 2 bases, and the junction held 8 bases outside the gene matches. The V gene's germline CDR1 is SNHLY and CDR2 FYNNEI.

The J gene is TRBJ1-6, the V gene TRBV6-1; a possible D gene is TRBD1 (6 bases). V dropped 3 bases and J dropped 6 bases, with 12 bases sitting between them. CDR1 is MNHNS and CDR2 is SASEGT in the germline V gene. This CDR3 is built from 15 residues. The CDR3 DNA sequence: TGTGCCAGCAGTGAGCAGGGGCCGGGTAATTCACCCCTCCACTTT. This encodes CASSEQGPGNSPLHF.